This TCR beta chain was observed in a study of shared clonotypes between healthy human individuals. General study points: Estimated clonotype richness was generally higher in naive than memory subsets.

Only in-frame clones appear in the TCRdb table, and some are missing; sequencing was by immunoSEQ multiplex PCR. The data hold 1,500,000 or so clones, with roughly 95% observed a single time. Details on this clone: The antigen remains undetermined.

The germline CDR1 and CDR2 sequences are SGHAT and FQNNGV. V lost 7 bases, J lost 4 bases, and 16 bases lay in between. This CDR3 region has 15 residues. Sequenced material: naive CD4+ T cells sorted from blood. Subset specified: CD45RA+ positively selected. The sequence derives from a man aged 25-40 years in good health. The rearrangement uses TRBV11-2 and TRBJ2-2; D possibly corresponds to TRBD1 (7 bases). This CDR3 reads CASTGGRMGTGELFF. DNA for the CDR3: TGTGCCAGCACAGGGGGGAGGATGGGCACCGGGGAGCTGTTTTTT.